This T cell receptor (beta chain) is from a study of blood T cell repertoires in COVID-19. Produced via immunoSEQ multiplex PCR; TCRdb's table is partial and in-frame only. The repertoire holds a few hundred thousand clones, with around 87% as singletons. Germline V CDR1 and CDR2: WNHNN, SYGVQD (reference sequence). V was trimmed by 4 bases and J by 10 bases, leaving 11 bases between them. CDR3 size: 13 residues. The clonotype originates from a man between 25 and 39 years old who had recovered from COVID-19. What was sequenced was PBMCs or T cells enriched from blood (not recorded which). V usage is TRBV10-1 and J usage is TRBJ1-6, with D maybe TRBD1 (6 bases). The CDR3 loop is CASSGGGRSPLHF. CDR3 DNA sequence: TGCGCCAGCAGTGGTGGGGGCCGGTCACCCCTCCACTTT.